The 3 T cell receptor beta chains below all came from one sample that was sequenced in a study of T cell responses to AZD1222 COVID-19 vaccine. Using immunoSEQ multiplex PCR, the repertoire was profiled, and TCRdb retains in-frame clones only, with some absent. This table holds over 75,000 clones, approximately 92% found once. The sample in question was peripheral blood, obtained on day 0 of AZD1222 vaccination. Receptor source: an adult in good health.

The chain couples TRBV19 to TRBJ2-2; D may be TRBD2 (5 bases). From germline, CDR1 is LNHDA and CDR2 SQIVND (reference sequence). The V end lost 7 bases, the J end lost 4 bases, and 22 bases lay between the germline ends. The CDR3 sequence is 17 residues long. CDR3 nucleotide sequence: TGTGCCAGTACCACGCAGGCTAGCTCCTTAATCACCGGGGAGCTGTTTTTT. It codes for CASTTQASSLITGELFF.

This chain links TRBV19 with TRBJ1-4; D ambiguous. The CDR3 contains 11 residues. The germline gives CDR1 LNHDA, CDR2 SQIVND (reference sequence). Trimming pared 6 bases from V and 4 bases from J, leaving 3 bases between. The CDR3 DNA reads TGTGCCAGTAGCCTTAATGAAAAACTGTTTTTT. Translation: CASSLNEKLFF.

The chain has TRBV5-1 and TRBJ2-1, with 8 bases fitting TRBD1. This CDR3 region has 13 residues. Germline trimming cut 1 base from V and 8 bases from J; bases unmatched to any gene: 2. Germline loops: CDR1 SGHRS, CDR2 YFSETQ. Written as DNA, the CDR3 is TGCGCCAGCAGCTTGAGACAGGGGTATGAGCAGTTCTTC. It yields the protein CASSLRQGYEQFF.